These 5 T cell receptor beta chains were sequenced from one sample in a study of cytomegalovirus exposure and HLA in healthy donors (TCRdb year 2017). Libraries were constructed by the immunoSEQ multiplex PCR assay. The multiplex PCR relied on a mix of 60 forward primers for TCR Vbeta segments and 13 reverse primers for TCR Jbeta segments. Imported from immuneACCESS, the table was reduced by TCRdb to in-frame sequences with V and J called. These copies leave out some clones; in studies compared against another copy, an unresolved V gene accounts for under half, and the cause of the remainder is not known. Present in this sample are under 200,000 clones, over 65% of which were seen just once. About 2.6% of the sample rests with the top ten. Material: PBMCs. Receptors were obtained from a woman aged 45-59 years in good health and CMV-seropositive.

The chain uses TRBV2 and TRBJ1-2, with 8 bases that match TRBD1. Germline loops: CDR1 SNHLY, CDR2 FYNNEI. CDR3 size: 11 residues. J gave up 14 bases and V 2 bases, and 4 bases lay outside the gene matches. The CDR3 nucleotides read TGTGCCAGCAGTGAAAAGGACAGGGAAACCTTC. This codes for CASSEKDRETF.

This chain connects TRBV18 to TRBJ2-3; the D is unclear. This CDR3 has 14 amino acids. V dropped 0 bases and J dropped 1 base, with 5 bases sitting between them. Germline values: CDR1 KGHSH, CDR2 LQKENI. This CDR3 reads CASSPPYGTDTQYF. CDR3 bases: TGTGCCAGCTCACCACCATATGGCACAGATACGCAGTATTTT.

This chain links TRBV11-3 with TRBJ1-6, with D possibly TRBD1 on 6 matching bases. The CDR3 spans 16 residues. The germline V gene encodes CDR1 SGHNT and CDR2 YENEEA. V lost 4 bases and J lost 2, with 12 bases in between. The CDR3 coding sequence is TGTGCCAGCAGCTCCCGGACAGCCACCTATAATTCACCCCTCCACTTT. Its protein is CASSSRTATYNSPLHF.

V usage is TRBV19 and J usage is TRBJ2-1; 7 nucleotides align to TRBD1. Germline lookup yields CDR1 LNHDA and CDR2 SQIVND (reference sequence). There are 14 residues in the CDR3. V shed 7 bases and J 3 bases; nucleotides not matched to a gene: 6. Here the CDR3 DNA reads TGTGCCAGTACCATCGGGACAGTCTACAATGAGCAGTTCTTC. Its protein product is CASTIGTVYNEQFF.

The rearrangement links TRBV2 to TRBJ1-2; a possible D gene is TRBD1 (6 bases). CDR1 is SNHLY, CDR2 FYNNEI, per germline. The CDR3 is made up of 16 amino acids. V lost 1 base and J lost 3, with 15 bases in between. CDR3 DNA: TGTGCCAGCAGTGAAGAGTCCAGGGGTGCCGACTATGGCTACACCTTC. Amino acids: CASSEESRGADYGYTF. Full variable domain (rest looked up from reference TRBV2 and TRBJ1-2): EPEVTQTPSHQVTQMGQEVILRCVPISNHLYFYWYRQILGQKVEFLVSFYNNEISEKSEIFDDQFSVERPDGSNFTLKIRSTKLEDSAMYFCASSEESRGADYGYTFGSGTRLTVV.